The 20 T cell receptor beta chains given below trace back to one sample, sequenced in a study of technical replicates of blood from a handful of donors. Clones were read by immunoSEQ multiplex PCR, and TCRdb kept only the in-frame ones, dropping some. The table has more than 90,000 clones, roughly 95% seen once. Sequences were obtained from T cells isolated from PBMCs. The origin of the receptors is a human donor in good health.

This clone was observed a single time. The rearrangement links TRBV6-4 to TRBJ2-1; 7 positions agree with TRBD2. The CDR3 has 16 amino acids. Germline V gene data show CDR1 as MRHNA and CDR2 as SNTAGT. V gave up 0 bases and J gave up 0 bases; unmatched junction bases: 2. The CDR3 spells CASSDSSGPSYNEQFF. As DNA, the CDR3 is TGTGCCAGCAGTGACTCTAGCGGGCCCTCCTACAATGAGCAGTTCTTC.

The CDR3 sequence is CASSPLSTGPYNEQFF. CDR3 DNA sequence: TGTGCCAGCTCACCCCTCAGCACGGGTCCCTACAATGAGCAGTTCTTC. V gene TRBV18 combines with J gene TRBJ2-1; D is unresolved. Germline-derived CDR1 and CDR2 are KGHSH and LQKENI. V shed 3 bases and J shed 2 bases, with 14 bases lying between them. CDR3 length equals 16 residues.

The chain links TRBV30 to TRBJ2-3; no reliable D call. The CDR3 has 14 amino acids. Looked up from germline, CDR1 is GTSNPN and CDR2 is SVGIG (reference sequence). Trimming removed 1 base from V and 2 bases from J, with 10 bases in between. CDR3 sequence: CAWSGPSYTDTQYF. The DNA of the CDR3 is TGTGCCTGGAGTGGGCCCTCGTACACAGATACGCAGTATTTT.

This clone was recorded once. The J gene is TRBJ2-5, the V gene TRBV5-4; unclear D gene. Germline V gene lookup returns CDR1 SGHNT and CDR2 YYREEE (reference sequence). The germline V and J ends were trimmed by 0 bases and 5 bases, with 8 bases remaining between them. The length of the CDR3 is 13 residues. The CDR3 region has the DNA TGTGCCAGCAGCTTGGCGGTTAGTGAGACCCAGTACTTC. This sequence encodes CASSLAVSETQYF.

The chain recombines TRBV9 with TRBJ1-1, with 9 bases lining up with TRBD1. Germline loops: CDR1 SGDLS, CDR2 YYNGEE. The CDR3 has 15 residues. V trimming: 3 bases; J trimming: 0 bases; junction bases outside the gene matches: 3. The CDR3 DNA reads TGTGCCAGCAGCGAGAGGACAGGGGTGAACACTGAAGCTTTCTTT. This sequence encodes CASSERTGVNTEAFF.

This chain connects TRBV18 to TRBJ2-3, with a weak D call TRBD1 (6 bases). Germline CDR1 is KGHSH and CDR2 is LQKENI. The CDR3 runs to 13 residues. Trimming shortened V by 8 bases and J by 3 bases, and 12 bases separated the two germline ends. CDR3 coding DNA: TGTGCCAGCACTCAAGGGACAACAGATACGCAGTATTTT. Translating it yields CASTQGTTDTQYF.

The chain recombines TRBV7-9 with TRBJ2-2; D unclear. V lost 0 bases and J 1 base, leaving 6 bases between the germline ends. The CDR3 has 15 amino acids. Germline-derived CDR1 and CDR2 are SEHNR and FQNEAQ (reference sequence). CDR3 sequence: CASSLAPGNTGELFF. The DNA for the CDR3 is TGTGCCAGCAGCTTAGCCCCCGGGAACACCGGGGAGCTGTTTTTT.

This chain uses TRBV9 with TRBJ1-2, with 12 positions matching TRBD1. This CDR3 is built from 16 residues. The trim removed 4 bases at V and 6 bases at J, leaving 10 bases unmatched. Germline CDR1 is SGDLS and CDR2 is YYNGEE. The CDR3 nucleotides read TGTGCCAGCAGCCCCAGGGACAGGGGGCAGAGCCATGGCTACACCTTC. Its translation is CASSPRDRGQSHGYTF.

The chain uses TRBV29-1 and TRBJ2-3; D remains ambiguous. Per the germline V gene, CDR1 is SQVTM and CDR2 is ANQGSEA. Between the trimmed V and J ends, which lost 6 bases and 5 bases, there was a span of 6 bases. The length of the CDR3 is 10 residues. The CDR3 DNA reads TGCAGCGTACTGCTAGATACGCAGTATTTT. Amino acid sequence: CSVLLDTQYF.

The CDR3 sequence is CASSEVSGISSYNEQFF. The CDR3 DNA is TGTGCCAGCAGTGAGGTCAGCGGGATTTCGTCCTACAATGAGCAGTTCTTC. The J gene is TRBJ2-1, the V gene TRBV2; TRBD2 matches 7 bases. Germline V gene lookup returns CDR1 SNHLY and CDR2 FYNNEI. CDR3 size: 17 residues. The V and J ends lost 3 bases and 1 base, in that order; junction bases with no gene match: 9.

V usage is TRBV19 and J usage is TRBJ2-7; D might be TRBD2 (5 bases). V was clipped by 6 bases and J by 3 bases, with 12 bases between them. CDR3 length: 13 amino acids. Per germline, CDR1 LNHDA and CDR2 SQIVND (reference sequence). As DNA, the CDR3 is TGTGCCAGTAGCCTCGGGGAAAGCTACGAGCAGTACTTC. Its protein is CASSLGESYEQYF.

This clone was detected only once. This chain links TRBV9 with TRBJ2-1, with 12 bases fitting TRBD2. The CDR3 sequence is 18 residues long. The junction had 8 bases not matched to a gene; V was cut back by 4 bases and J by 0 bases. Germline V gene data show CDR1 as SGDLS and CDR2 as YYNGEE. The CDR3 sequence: CASSPGLAGAPSYNEQFF. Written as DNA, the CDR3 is TGTGCCAGCAGCCCGGGACTAGCGGGTGCCCCCTCCTACAATGAGCAGTTCTTC.

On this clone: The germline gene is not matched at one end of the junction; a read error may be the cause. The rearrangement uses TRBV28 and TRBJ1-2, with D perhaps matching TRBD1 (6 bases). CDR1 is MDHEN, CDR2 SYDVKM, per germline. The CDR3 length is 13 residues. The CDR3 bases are TGTGCCAGCAGTTCCCTTTCTATAATACAGGGTCCTTTC. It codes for CASSSLSIIQGPF.

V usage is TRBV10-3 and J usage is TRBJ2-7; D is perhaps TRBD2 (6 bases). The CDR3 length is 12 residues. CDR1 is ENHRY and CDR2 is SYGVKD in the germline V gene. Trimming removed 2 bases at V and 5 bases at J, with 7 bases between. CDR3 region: CAISEREHEQYF. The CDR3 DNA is TGTGCCATCAGTGAGCGGGAGCACGAGCAGTACTTC.

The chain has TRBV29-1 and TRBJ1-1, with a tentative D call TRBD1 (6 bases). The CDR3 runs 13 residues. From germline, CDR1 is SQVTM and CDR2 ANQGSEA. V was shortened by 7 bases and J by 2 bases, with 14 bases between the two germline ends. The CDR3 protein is CSASGHKNTEAFF. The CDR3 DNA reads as TGCAGCGCTTCGGGACATAAAAACACTGAAGCTTTCTTT. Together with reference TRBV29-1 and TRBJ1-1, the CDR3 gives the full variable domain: SAVISQKPSRDICQRGTSLTIQCQVDSQVTMMFWYRQQPGQSLTLIATANQGSEATYESGFVIDKFPISRPNLTFSTLTVSNMSPEDSSIYLCSASGHKNTEAFFGQGTRLTVV.

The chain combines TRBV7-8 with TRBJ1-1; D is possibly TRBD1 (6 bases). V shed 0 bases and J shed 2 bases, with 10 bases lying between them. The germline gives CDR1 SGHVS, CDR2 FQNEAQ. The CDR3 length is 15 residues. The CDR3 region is CASSLAWGGNTEAFF. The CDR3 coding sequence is TGTGCCAGCAGCTTAGCGTGGGGGGGCAACACTGAAGCTTTCTTT.

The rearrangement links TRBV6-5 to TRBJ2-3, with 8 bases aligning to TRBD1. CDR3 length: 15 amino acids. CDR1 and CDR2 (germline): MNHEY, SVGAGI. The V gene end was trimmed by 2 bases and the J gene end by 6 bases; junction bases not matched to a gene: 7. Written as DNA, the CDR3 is TGTGCCAGCAGTTACGTCAGGGGGCTTTGGGATACGCAGTATTTT. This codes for CASSYVRGLWDTQYF.

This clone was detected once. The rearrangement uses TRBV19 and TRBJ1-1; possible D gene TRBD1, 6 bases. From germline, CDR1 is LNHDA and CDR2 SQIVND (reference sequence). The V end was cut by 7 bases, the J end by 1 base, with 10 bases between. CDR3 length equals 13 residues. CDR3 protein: CASTTGKNTEAFF. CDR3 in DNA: TGTGCCAGTACCACAGGGAAGAACACTGAAGCTTTCTTT.

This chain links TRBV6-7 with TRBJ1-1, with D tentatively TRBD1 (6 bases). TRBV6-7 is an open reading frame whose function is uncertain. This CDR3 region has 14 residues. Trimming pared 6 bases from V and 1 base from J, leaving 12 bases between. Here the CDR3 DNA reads TGTGCCAGCAGCGGTGGGACACAGAACACTGAAGCTTTCTTT. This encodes CASSGGTQNTEAFF.

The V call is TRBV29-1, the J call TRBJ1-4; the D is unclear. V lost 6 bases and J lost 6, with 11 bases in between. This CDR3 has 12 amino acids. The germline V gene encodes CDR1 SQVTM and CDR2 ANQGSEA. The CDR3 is CSVDTADEKLFF. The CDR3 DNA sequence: TGCAGCGTCGACACTGCAGATGAAAAACTGTTTTTT.